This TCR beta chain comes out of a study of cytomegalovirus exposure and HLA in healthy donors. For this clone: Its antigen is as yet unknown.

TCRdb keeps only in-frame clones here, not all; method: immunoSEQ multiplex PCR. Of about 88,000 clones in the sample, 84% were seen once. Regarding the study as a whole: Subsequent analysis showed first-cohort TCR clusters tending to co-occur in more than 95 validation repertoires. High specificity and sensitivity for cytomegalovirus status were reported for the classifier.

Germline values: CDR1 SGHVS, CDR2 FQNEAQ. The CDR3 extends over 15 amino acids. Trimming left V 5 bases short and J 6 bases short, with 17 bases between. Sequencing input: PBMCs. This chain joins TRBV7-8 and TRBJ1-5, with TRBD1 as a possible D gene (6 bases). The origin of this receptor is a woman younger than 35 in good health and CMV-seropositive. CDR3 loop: CASSPMMGAGQPQHF. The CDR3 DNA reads TGTGCCAGCAGCCCTATGATGGGGGCCGGTCAGCCCCAGCATTTT.